This TCR beta chain was obtained from a study of Graves' ophthalmopathy and Graves' hyperthyroidism. Overall study findings and caveats: Blood also harbored most expanded thyroid clonotypes above 0.001 frequency.

In regard to this clonotype: What it recognizes is unknown.

Amplified material comprised TCR beta CDR3 regions derived from RNA transcripts. RT-PCR with HTBI primers came first, then second-round multiplex PCR. TCRdb processed the multiplex PCR reads anew with MiXCR; each CDR3 protein has one entry. The data hold about 740,000 distinct CDR3 sequences, with around 40% observed a single time. The CDR3 has 15 amino acids. Per germline, CDR1 MNHEY and CDR2 SMNVEV (reference sequence). Trimming removed 7 bases at V and 2 bases at J, with 16 bases between. Each donor who had ophthalmopathy showed moderate-to-severe activity, a CAS of ≥3, a NOSPECS of ≥4, and a duration under 3 months. Orbital computed tomography and thyroid ultrasound, along with TRAb, serum thyroxine and clinical symptoms, underpinned diagnosis.

The J gene is TRBJ2-3, the V gene TRBV27; D may match TRBD1 or TRBD2 (5 bases each). The origin of this receptor is an adult man with Graves' ophthalmopathy. Sequencing used peripheral blood. This CDR3 reads CASIYRDGPTDTQYF. In nucleotides, the CDR3 is TGTGCCAGCATCTACCGGGACGGGCCCACAGATACGCAGTATTTT.